The 20 T cell receptor beta chains in this list originate from one sample, sequenced in a study of blood T cell repertoires in COVID-19. Profiling relied on immunoSEQ multiplex PCR, and the TCRdb table lists in-frame clones only, not all of them. The repertoire consists of 62,000 or so clones, with more than 75% occurring once and the leading ten covering 14%. Sequencing was performed on peripheral blood. All receptors derive from a man in his 60s with COVID-19, enrolled during active disease.

The rearrangement uses TRBV6-1 and TRBJ2-5, with D possibly TRBD1 on 6 matching bases. CDR1 is MNHNS, CDR2 SASEGT, per germline. The V gene lost 2 bases and the J gene lost 2 bases, with 12 bases spanning the gap. The CDR3 totals 15 residues. CDR3 loop: CASSENPGAQETQYF. The CDR3 DNA follows: TGTGCCAGCAGTGAAAACCCAGGGGCTCAAGAGACCCAGTACTTC.

V usage is TRBV9 and J usage is TRBJ1-4; no clear D gene. Trimming shortened V by 3 bases and J by 8 bases, and 11 bases separated the two germline ends. This CDR3 is 13 amino acids long. In germline, CDR1 is SGDLS, CDR2 YYNGEE. As DNA, the CDR3 is TGTGCCAGCAGCGAGGCGGTCGGCGAAAAACTGTTTTTT. Protein: CASSEAVGEKLFF.

V gene TRBV19 combines with J gene TRBJ2-7; D ambiguous. V was clipped by 5 bases and J by 6 bases, with 20 bases between them. Germline CDR1 is LNHDA and CDR2 is SQIVND (reference sequence). CDR3 length equals 15 residues. The DNA for the CDR3 is TGTGCCAGTAGTCAAGATCGGCTAGACGGTTCCGAGCAGTACTTC. It codes for CASSQDRLDGSEQYF.

V gene TRBV9 combines with J gene TRBJ1-1; 8 bases fit TRBD1. The V gene's germline CDR1 is SGDLS and CDR2 YYNGEE. This CDR3 has 16 residues. V was clipped by 3 bases and J by 1 base; unmatched bases: 8. In DNA, the CDR3 is TGTGCCAGCAGCGGGACAGGGAACGCACCGAACACTGAAGCTTTCTTT. This encodes CASSGTGNAPNTEAFF.

The chain is built from TRBV7-3 and TRBJ2-2; D is uncertain. CDR1 is SGHTA, CDR2 FQGTGA, per germline. The CDR3 runs to 13 residues. Trimming took 5 bases from V and 7 from J, leaving 11 bases between them. The CDR3 nucleotides read TGTGCCAGCAGCCCCGGTTGGAGCGGGGAGCTGTTTTTT. Translation: CASSPGWSGELFF.

Of note for this clone: Within the sample, other DNA sequences also encode this same CDR3. The CDR3 region is CASSLSGGYEQYF. The CDR3 bases are TGTGCCAGCAGCTTAAGCGGGGGTTACGAGCAGTACTTC. The genes are TRBV11-3 and TRBJ2-7; 8 nucleotides line up with TRBD2. Germline lookup yields CDR1 SGHNT and CDR2 YENEEA. This CDR3 contains 13 residues. Trimming cost V 2 bases and J 4 bases; bases outside gene matches: 1. Filled out from reference TRBV11-3 and TRBJ2-7, the complete variable domain reads EAGVVQSPRYKIIEKKQPVAFWCNPISGHNTLYWYLQNLGQGPELLIRYENEEAVDDSQLPKDRFSAERLKGVDSTLKIQPAELGDSAVYLCASSLSGGYEQYFGPGTRLTVT.

The chain uses TRBV7-6 and TRBJ2-1, with a tentative D call TRBD1 (5 bases). V shed 3 bases and J shed 4 bases, with 13 bases lying between them. Germline V CDR1 and CDR2: SGHVS, FNYEAQ. The CDR3 sequence is 15 residues long. CDR3 in DNA: TGTGCCAGCAGCTTGGGGCCCTCGAGTTACAATGAGCAGTTCTTC. Translated, it gives CASSLGPSSYNEQFF.

This clone appeared once. The CDR3 bases are TGCGCCAGCAGCCGACGGACAGGGGGGCCCCTGAGTACCGGGGAGCTGTTTTTT. Amino acid sequence: CASSRRTGGPLSTGELFF. This rearrangement joins TRBV5-1 to TRBJ2-2; 10 nucleotides agree with TRBD1. The germline V gene has CDR1 SGHRS and CDR2 YFSETQ. J was trimmed by 5 bases and V by 4 bases; bases with no gene match: 14. This CDR3 has 18 residues.

The count of this clone is one. This rearrangement joins TRBV7-5 to TRBJ1-4. TRBV7-5 is tagged as a pseudogene. CDR3 size: 14 residues. CDR3 sequence: CVRSLGATNEKLFF. The CDR3 DNA reads as TGTGTCAGAAGCCTCGGAGCAACTAATGAAAAACTGTTTTTT.

This sequence joins TRBV18 and TRBJ2-3; 10 bases align to TRBD2. J was trimmed by 3 bases and V by 2 bases; bases with no gene match: 17. This CDR3 is 20 amino acids long. Germline V gives CDR1 KGHSH, CDR2 LQKENI. CDR3 sequence reads: CASSPRILASGRTTTDTQYF. CDR3 nucleotides: TGTGCCAGCTCACCAAGGATTTTGGCTAGCGGGAGAACCACGACAGATACGCAGTATTTT.

Written as DNA, the CDR3 is TGTGCTAGTGGTTCGTACACTGAAGCTTTCTTT. It specifies CASGSYTEAFF. The chain couples TRBV12-5 to TRBJ1-1; no clear D. Trimming removed 4 bases at V and 3 bases at J, with 3 bases between. This CDR3 comprises 11 residues. CDR1 and CDR2 from the germline V gene are LGHNT and FRNRAP.

The chain recombines TRBV4-1 with TRBJ2-2; a weak D match, TRBD2 (6 bases). CDR1 and CDR2 (germline): MGHRA, YSYEKL. This CDR3 is 15 amino acids long. Trimming took 11 bases from V and 2 from J, leaving 18 bases between them. The CDR3 sequence: CAGSPGLLNTGELFF. CDR3 DNA sequence: TGCGCCGGATCCCCGGGACTCCTAAACACCGGGGAGCTGTTTTTT.

In DNA, the CDR3 is TGTGCCAGCAGCTCAGCGGGGGCATACAATGAGCAGTTCTTC. This codes for CASSSAGAYNEQFF. V usage is TRBV11-2 and J usage is TRBJ2-1, with 8 positions matching TRBD2. Germline V gives CDR1 SGHAT, CDR2 FQNNGV. The ends lost 4 bases at V and 4 bases at J; junction bases unmatched: 3. The CDR3 spans 14 residues.

The V call is TRBV27, the J call TRBJ1-6; the D is unclear. The CDR3 spans 17 residues. The V gene's germline CDR1 is MNHEY and CDR2 SMNVEV (reference sequence). V lost 5 bases and J lost 8, with 22 bases in between. In DNA, the CDR3 is TGTGCCAGCAGTCTCCGGGGTAAGGGCTCTCCCCATTCACCCCTCCACTTT. Protein sequence: CASSLRGKGSPHSPLHF.

V is TRBV9 and J is TRBJ2-3; D might be TRBD1 (5 bases). Germline V gene data show CDR1 as SGDLS and CDR2 as YYNGEE. V was clipped by 0 bases and J by 5 bases, with 13 bases between them. The CDR3 consists of 15 residues. The CDR3 region is CASSVGGGLEDTQYF. The CDR3 nucleotides are TGTGCCAGCAGCGTAGGGGGCGGCCTTGAAGATACGCAGTATTTT.

The rearrangement joins TRBV3-1 (or the pseudogene TRBV3-2) to TRBJ2-7, with 9 bases matching TRBD1. V gave up 4 bases and J gave up 2 bases; unmatched junction bases: 3. CDR3 length: 14 residues. Germline CDR1 LGHDT, CDR2 YNNKEL (reference sequence). The CDR3 loop is CASSRGTGTYEQYF. CDR3 nucleotide sequence: TGTGCCAGCAGCCGCGGGACAGGGACCTACGAGCAGTACTTC.

The chain employs TRBV7-9 and TRBJ2-2, with 8 bases matching TRBD1. V shed 0 bases, J shed 7 bases, and the junction held 4 bases outside the gene matches. The V gene's germline CDR1 is SEHNR and CDR2 FQNEAQ (reference sequence). This CDR3 is built from 15 residues. The CDR3 sequence: CASSLADREGGELFF. In nucleotides, the CDR3 is TGTGCCAGCAGCTTAGCGGACAGGGAAGGCGGGGAGCTGTTTTTT.

The chain couples TRBV29-1 to TRBJ1-1; D possibly corresponds to TRBD1 (6 bases). The CDR3 sequence is 13 residues long. The V gene lost 7 bases and the J gene lost 1 base, with 13 bases spanning the gap. Germline V gene sequence: CDR1 SQVTM, CDR2 ANQGSEA. CDR3 in amino acids: CSAQGGTNTEAFF. The CDR3 bases are TGCAGCGCCCAAGGGGGTACGAACACTGAAGCTTTCTTT.

The chain has TRBV7-9 and TRBJ2-1, with D perhaps TRBD1 (6 bases). The CDR3 extends over 15 amino acids. Per the germline V gene, CDR1 is SEHNR and CDR2 is FQNEAQ (reference sequence). The V and J ends lost 3 bases and 4 bases respectively, with 13 bases between them. CDR3 loop: CASSFSTGSYNEQFF. CDR3 DNA sequence: TGTGCCAGCAGCTTCTCGACAGGATCTTACAATGAGCAGTTCTTC.

The V gene is TRBV30, the J gene TRBJ2-7; TRBD2 aligns across 9 bases. This CDR3 spans 14 amino acids. Germline-derived CDR1 and CDR2 are GTSNPN and SVGIG (reference sequence). V shed 7 bases and J 3 bases; nucleotides not matched to a gene: 10. This chain's CDR3 is CAFGEGGGDYEQYF. As DNA, the CDR3 is TGTGCCTTCGGTGAGGGCGGGGGGGACTACGAGCAGTACTTC.